The entry below gives a single TCR beta chain sequence along with its context. This entry comes from a study of CD8+CD57+ T cells in acquired aplastic anemia. Researchers used genomic DNA as the template to profile TCR beta VDJ and CDR3. From the reads, TCRdb called clonotypes with MiXCR, one entry per CDR3 protein. The sample includes around 190,000 distinct CDR3 sequences, around 63% of them seen just once. Germline CDR1 ENHRY, CDR2 SYGVKD. The length of the CDR3 is 14 residues. Deletions cut 4 bases from V and 3 bases from J, with 10 bases between. The source material was sorted CD4+, CD8+, or CD8+CD57+ T cells (not recorded which) from PBMCs. The chain uses TRBV10-3 and TRBJ1-5, with TRBD1 as a possible D gene (5 bases). This clonotype was obtained from a human donor in good health. Here the CDR3 DNA reads TGTGCCATCAGTGCGGTGGGACCCAATCAGCCCCAGCATTTT. Translated: CAISAVGPNQPQHF.